Listed below are T cell receptor beta chains from one sample, sequenced in a study of blood T cells in healthy people across ages. MiXCR was run by TCRdb on the 5' RACE reads, yielding one entry per CDR3 protein. The sample lists over a million distinct CDR3 sequences, around 39% occurring once. Sequenced: blood. The receptors shown here come from a woman between 18 and 30 years old in good health. Both conserved end residues are part of each CDR3. The order of the fields is J gene, V gene, clone size, D gene, CDR3 protein, CDR3 DNA. D genes are given only for firm matches. Clone size is shown for a subset of rows, as once, few, many or a class of expanded clone.

TRBJ2-1 | TRBV7-6 | NA | TRBD2 | CASSPPGLAGANEQFF | TGTGCCAGCAGCCCGCCAGGACTAGCGGGAGCTAATGAGCAGTTCTTC
TRBJ1-6 | TRBV5-1 | NA | TRBD1 | CASSAGTGRRRSLIGSPLHF | TGCGCCAGCAGCGCTGGGACAGGGAGAAGGCGTAGTTTAATTGGTTCACCCCTCCACTTT
TRBJ2-3 | TRBV4-2 | few | NA | CASSPRSAGYTDTQYF | TGTGCCAGCAGCCCCCGTTCGGCCGGATACACAGATACGCAGTATTTT
TRBJ1-4 | TRBV12-5 | NA | TRBD1 | CASGLGGQLNEKLFF | TGTGCTAGTGGTTTGGGGGGACAGCTTAATGAAAAACTGTTTTTT
TRBJ1-2 | TRBV24-1 | NA | NA | CATSAAGSIGYTF | TGCGCCACCAGTGCGGCAGGGTCCATCGGGTACACCTTC
TRBJ2-7 | TRBV20-1 | NA | NA | CSAKPPNSYEQYF | TGCAGTGCCAAACCCCCCAACTCCTACGAGCAGTACTTC
TRBJ1-1 | TRBV10-2 | NA | NA | CASSEDSRAEAFF | TGCGCCAGCAGTGAAGACAGTAGAGCTGAAGCTTTCTTT
TRBJ2-3 | TRBV3-1 | once | NA | CASSQVSYTQYF | TGTGCCAGCAGCCAGGTTTCGTATACGCAGTATTTT
TRBJ2-3 | TRBV3-1 | few | NA | CASQDRGRTDTQYF | TGTGCCAGCCAGGACCGGGGGCGCACAGATACGCAGTATTTT
TRBJ2-1 | TRBV7-3 | NA | TRBD2 | CASSPGEGFGYNEQFF | TGTGCCAGCAGCCCGGGGGAGGGATTCGGGTACAATGAGCAGTTCTTC
TRBJ1-1 | TRBV10-3 | NA | TRBD1 | CAISERQGQNTEAFF | TGTGCCATCAGTGAGAGACAGGGCCAGAACACTGAAGCTTTCTTT
TRBJ1-1 | TRBV12-3/TRBV12-4 | NA | NA | CASSFIPNTEAFF | TGTGCCAGCAGTTTTATCCCAAACACTGAAGCTTTCTTT
TRBJ2-1 | TRBV2 | NA | NA | CASSVPDPENEQFF | TGTGCCAGCAGTGTCCCGGACCCCGAAAATGAGCAGTTCTTC
TRBJ1-6 | TRBV13 | NA | NA | CASSATGNNSPLHF | TGTGCCAGCAGCGCAACAGGGAATAATTCACCCCTCCACTTT
TRBJ2-1 | TRBV27 | NA | NA | CAPNEGWWTQFF | TGTGCCCCGAACGAGGGTTGGTGGACCCAGTTCTTC
TRBJ2-1 | TRBV7-6 | NA | NA | CASSRGGTAVSNEQFF | TGTGCCAGCAGCAGGGGGGGGACAGCCGTCTCGAATGAGCAGTTCTTC
TRBJ2-2 | TRBV4-1 | few | NA | CASSQVAGELFF | TGCGCCAGCAGCCAAGTCGCCGGGGAGCTGTTTTTT
TRBJ2-3 | TRBV18 | NA | TRBD2 | CASSRSGTNGDTQYF | TGTGCCAGCTCACGGTCCGGGACTAATGGAGATACGCAGTATTTT
TRBJ1-4 | TRBV7-9 | NA | NA | CASSARFVEEKLFF | TGTGCCAGCAGCGCCCGTTTTGTGGAGGAAAAACTGTTTTTT
TRBJ1-2 | TRBV6-1 | NA | NA | CASSVGLQNGCTF | TGTGCCAGCAGTGTAGGGCTGCAGAATGGCTGCACCTTC
TRBJ1-1 | TRBV29-1 | few | NA | CSVEAGSAFF | TGCAGCGTTGAAGCAGGTTCAGCTTTCTTT
TRBJ1-2 | TRBV2 | NA | TRBD1 | CASGNRLQGFYGYTF | TGTGCCAGCGGGAACAGACTACAGGGGTTCTATGGCTACACCTTC
TRBJ2-5 | TRBV3-1 | NA | TRBD2 | CASSQYGGGETQYF | TGTGCCAGCAGCCAATACGGGGGAGGGGAGACCCAGTACTTC
TRBJ1-4 | TRBV2 | NA | NA | CASKGEGGEKLFF | TGTGCCAGCAAGGGGGAGGGTGGCGAAAAACTGTTTTTT
TRBJ2-1 | TRBV20-1 | NA | NA | CSAPIAGPLGDYNEQFF | TGCAGTGCTCCGATTGCGGGCCCCCTTGGGGACTACAATGAGCAGTTCTTC
TRBJ2-5 | TRBV3-1 | NA | NA | CASSQRWGVISQETQYF | TGTGCCAGCAGCCAACGATGGGGAGTTATCTCCCAAGAGACCCAGTACTTC
TRBJ1-2 | TRBV12-3/TRBV12-4 | NA | NA | CASSLPFRQRHTF | TGTGCCAGCAGTTTGCCATTCCGTCAGCGGCACACCTTC
TRBJ2-3 | TRBV5-5 | many | NA | CASERLTSTDTQYF | TGTGCCAGCGAGCGGCTAACTAGCACAGATACGCAGTATTTT
TRBJ1-5 | TRBV20-1 | few | NA | CSARVGALSNQPQHF | TGCAGTGCTAGAGTCGGGGCCCTTAGCAATCAGCCCCAGCATTTT
TRBJ2-3 | TRBV2 | few | NA | CASSEHGGESTDTQYF | TGTGCCAGCAGTGAACATGGGGGCGAAAGCACAGATACGCAGTATTTT
TRBJ2-3 | TRBV9 | NA | NA | CASSTMGTPTSTDTQYF | TGTGCCAGCAGCACCATGGGGACTCCAACTAGCACAGATACGCAGTATTTT
TRBJ1-1 | TRBV6-5 | NA | NA | CASTTTLGEKAFF | TGTGCCAGCACCACCACCTTGGGGGAAAAAGCTTTCTTT
TRBJ2-7 | TRBV7-2 | NA | NA | CASSTQAGNEQYF | TGTGCCAGCAGCACCCAGGCGGGGAACGAGCAGTACTTC
TRBJ2-1 | TRBV20-1 | NA | TRBD2 | CSALVASGSYNEQFF | TGCAGTGCCCTCGTGGCTAGCGGGTCCTACAATGAGCAGTTCTTC
TRBJ2-7 | TRBV10-2 | NA | TRBD2 | CASSGSGGPSIGFEQYF | TGCGCCAGCAGTGGGAGCGGGGGGCCTAGTATAGGGTTTGAGCAGTACTTC
TRBJ2-5 | TRBV14 | NA | NA | CASSQEYKETQYF | TGTGCCAGCAGCCAAGAATATAAGGAGACCCAGTACTTC
TRBJ2-2 | TRBV6-6 | few | NA | CASSRARGDGELFF | TGTGCCAGCAGTCGGGCAAGAGGAGACGGGGAGCTGTTTTTT
TRBJ2-7 | TRBV29-1 | NA | NA | CSVEGDYGYEQYF | TGCAGCGTTGAGGGGGATTACGGGTACGAGCAGTACTTC
TRBJ2-1 | TRBV5-1 | NA | TRBD2 | CASSLAASGVAGEQFF | TGCGCCAGCAGCTTGGCCGCTAGCGGGGTTGCGGGAGAGCAGTTCTTC
TRBJ2-7 | TRBV20-1 | NA | NA | CSARDFRGSYEQYF | TGCAGTGCTAGAGATTTCCGCGGCTCCTACGAGCAGTACTTC
TRBJ1-2 | TRBV5-1 | NA | NA | CASSPVGDNRPGYTF | TGCGCCAGCAGCCCAGTCGGGGACAACCGACCAGGCTACACCTTC
TRBJ2-5 | TRBV2 | NA | NA | CAGSEWRAQETQYF | TGTGCCGGCAGTGAATGGAGGGCTCAAGAGACCCAGTACTTC
TRBJ2-1 | TRBV7-9 | NA | NA | CASSLALIYEQFF | TGTGCCAGCAGCTTAGCGCTAATCTATGAGCAGTTCTTC